This T cell receptor (beta chain) was profiled in a study of blood T cell repertoires in COVID-19 (dated by TCRdb to 2018 to 2021). For the study in its entirety: Collaborator samples came from the United States, Italy and Spain and covered acute and convalescent phases of COVID-19. The dataset comprised deeply sampled blood TCRbeta repertoires from subjects exposed to, actively infected with, or recovered from COVID-19. The samples were drawn from the first 160 participants of the ongoing ImmuneRACE study and from 1,254 subjects provided by 6 global collaborators. A de-identified subject ID, COVID-19 status, age in years and sex were almost always included in the sample metadata. Where HLA class I and class II types were available, the types were taken from metadata supplied by the sample provider, not from assay-based typing. The repertoires were released in a freely available public database meant as a resource for research on the immune response to SARS-CoV-2. The material from the prospective study consisted of cDNA or gDNA derived from T cells, B-cell-depleted T cells, or PBMCs.

The research as a whole found: Clinical and demographic metadata were provided uncurated, with the amount varying by source and participant.

At one collaborating source in Seattle, patients were enrolled during active infection and were followed longitudinally through the course of disease. The collaborating institutions used their own protocols to collect whole blood in K2EDTA tubes. For TCRbeta analysis, collaborators shipped samples in one of three forms: frozen whole blood, isolated PBMCs, or DNA extracted from either of those sample types. CDR1 MDHEN and CDR2 SYDVKM are derived from the germline V gene. V drops 5 bases and J drops 4 bases, leaving 8 bases in between. Including cysteine and phenylalanine, the CDR3 has 13 amino acids. The only DNA kept is the CDR3, 39 bases in frame from the first base. This clone was counted once. The target of this receptor is not known. One base away there is no much larger clone; base qualities are not given. TCRbeta CDR3 regions were amplified from genomic DNA using the immunoSEQ Assay, a bias-controlled multiplex PCR. The study's processing was this. Nucleated cell counts per sample were estimated from amplification of reference gene primers within the assay. Sequence reads were collapsed and filtered to measure the absolute abundance of every unique TCRbeta CDR3 rearrangement. For each sample, productive Simpson clonality was calculated as the square root of Simpson's diversity index over productive rearrangements. TCRdb obtained this table from immuneACCESS and retained in-frame rearrangements with V and J assigned. These tables miss some clones; where compared with another copy, unresolved V genes account for less than half of the shortfall, and the remainder is unexplained. V and J calls and clone size follow that table, whereas D and trimming were derived from the DNA. This sample is represented by approximately 240,000 clones; roughly 91% of them were singletons. Roughly 0.89% of the sample comes from the top ten.

The chain couples TRBV28 to TRBJ2-2, with an unclear D gene assignment. This clonotype originated in a young man with COVID-19, enrolled during active disease. Source material: peripheral blood. The nucleotide sequence reads TGTGCCAGCAGTCCCTCAGGCACCGGGGAGCTGTTTTTT. Its protein product is CASSPSGTGELFF.